This is a list of T cell receptor beta chains from one sample in a study of control samples from healthy donors and cancer patients. TCRdb's copy holds only in-frame clones and misses some; the assay was immunoSEQ multiplex PCR. The profile shows 150,000 to 200,000 clones, about 91% of them singletons. The sequenced sample was blood. These receptors originate from a young woman in good health. The CDR3 runs from the conserved cysteine through the conserved F or W. D genes are given only for firm matches. Expanded clones are given a class, and other clones once, few, many or no size at all.

j_gene | d_gene | v_gene | abundance | CDR3aa | CDR3nt
TRBJ2-5 | NA | TRBV7-5 | NA | CARRIETQYF | TGTGCCAGAAGGATAGAGACCCAGTACTTC
TRBJ1-6 | NA | TRBV2 | NA | CASSEGSGWNSPLHF | TGTGCCAGCAGTGAAGGTTCAGGGTGGAATTCACCCCTCCACTTT
TRBJ2-1 | NA | TRBV24-1 | NA | CATSPGPYNEQFF | TGTGCCACCAGCCCGGGGCCCTACAATGAGCAGTTCTTC
TRBJ2-7 | TRBD1 | TRBV5-4 | NA | CASSTGDRGGSYEQYF | TGTGCCAGCAGCACTGGGGACAGAGGCGGCTCCTACGAGCAGTACTTC
TRBJ2-7 | TRBD1 | TRBV29-1 | few | CSVRQGPYEQYF | TGCAGCGTCCGACAGGGTCCCTACGAGCAGTACTTC
TRBJ2-5 | NA | TRBV24-1 | NA | CATSEPYQETQYF | TGTGCCACCAGTGAACCGTACCAAGAGACCCAGTACTTC
TRBJ2-7 | NA | TRBV5-1 | once | CASSLDRGGYEQYF | TGCGCCAGCAGCTTGGACAGGGGAGGCTACGAGCAGTACTTC
TRBJ1-2 | NA | TRBV28 | NA | CASSSVEGYTF | TGTGCCAGCAGTTCCGTGGAGGGCTACACCTTC
TRBJ1-6 | NA | TRBV6-4 | NA | CASSDSSSATTPDNSPLHF | TGTGCCAGCAGTGACTCCTCGTCAGCTACCACACCCGATAATTCACCCCTCCACTTT
TRBJ2-1 | TRBD2 | TRBV19 | NA | CASSWTSGRSLDEQFF | TGTGCCAGTAGTTGGACTAGCGGGAGATCATTGGATGAGCAGTTCTTC
TRBJ1-4 | NA | TRBV14 | NA | CASSQDGTGGEKLFF | TGTGCCAGCAGCCAAGATGGAACTGGGGGCGAAAAACTGTTTTTT
TRBJ2-6 | TRBD1 | TRBV5-7 | NA | CASSSDRGPSGANVLTF | TGTGCCAGCAGCTCTGACAGGGGTCCCTCTGGGGCCAACGTCCTGACTTTC
TRBJ2-3 | TRBD2 | TRBV6-1 | NA | CASSALAGGGTDTQYF | TGTGCCAGCAGTGCGTTAGCGGGAGGGGGCACAGATACGCAGTATTTT
TRBJ2-7 | TRBD2 | TRBV4-1 | NA | CASSQGPGGLYEQYF | TGCGCCAGCAGCCAAGGTCCGGGGGGGCTCTACGAGCAGTACTTC
TRBJ1-5 | NA | TRBV9 | NA | CASSGGESNQPQHF | TGTGCCAGCAGTGGCGGGGAGAGCAATCAGCCCCAGCATTTT
TRBJ2-1 | NA | TRBV11-3 | once | CASSLDGVPYNEQFF | TGTGCCAGCAGCTTAGACGGCGTCCCCTACAATGAGCAGTTCTTC
TRBJ1-5 | NA | TRBV19 | NA | CASRETPMGNQPQHF | TGTGCCAGTAGGGAGACACCCATGGGCAATCAGCCCCAGCATTTT
TRBJ2-7 | TRBD1 | TRBV6-5 | NA | CASSPGQGASYEQYF | TGTGCCAGCAGCCCGGGACAGGGGGCGTCCTACGAGCAGTACTTC
TRBJ1-2 | TRBD1 | TRBV25-1 | NA | CASSKTGTYGYTF | TGTGCCAGCAGTAAGACAGGGACCTATGGCTACACCTTC
TRBJ2-4 | TRBD2 | TRBV28 | NA | CASSLQGLALTSF | TGTGCCAGCAGTTTACAGGGACTAGCCCTTACCTCCTTC
TRBJ2-1 | NA | TRBV29-1 | NA | CSVLRGVTHNEQFF | TGCAGCGTATTGAGGGGCGTGACACACAATGAGCAGTTCTTC
TRBJ2-2 | NA | TRBV11-2 | NA | CASSITPPRQWAGELFF | TGTGCCAGCAGCATAACCCCACCCCGTCAGTGGGCCGGGGAGCTGTTTTTT
TRBJ1-2 | NA | TRBV7-9 | NA | CASSPPGPYGYTF | TGTGCCAGCAGCCCCCCGGGACCGTATGGCTACACCTTC
TRBJ1-6 | NA | TRBV13 | NA | CASSRRGSKRNSPLHF | TGTGCCAGCAGCCGCCGCGGGTCAAAGAGGAATTCACCCCTCCACTTT
TRBJ2-5 | NA | TRBV11-2 | NA | CASSSLSGPSFGTQYF | TGTGCCAGCAGCTCGCTTAGCGGCCCCTCTTTCGGGACCCAGTACTTC
TRBJ2-1 | NA | TRBV6-5 | NA | CASSYNQGVYNEQFF | TGTGCCAGCAGCTATAACCAGGGAGTCTACAATGAGCAGTTCTTC